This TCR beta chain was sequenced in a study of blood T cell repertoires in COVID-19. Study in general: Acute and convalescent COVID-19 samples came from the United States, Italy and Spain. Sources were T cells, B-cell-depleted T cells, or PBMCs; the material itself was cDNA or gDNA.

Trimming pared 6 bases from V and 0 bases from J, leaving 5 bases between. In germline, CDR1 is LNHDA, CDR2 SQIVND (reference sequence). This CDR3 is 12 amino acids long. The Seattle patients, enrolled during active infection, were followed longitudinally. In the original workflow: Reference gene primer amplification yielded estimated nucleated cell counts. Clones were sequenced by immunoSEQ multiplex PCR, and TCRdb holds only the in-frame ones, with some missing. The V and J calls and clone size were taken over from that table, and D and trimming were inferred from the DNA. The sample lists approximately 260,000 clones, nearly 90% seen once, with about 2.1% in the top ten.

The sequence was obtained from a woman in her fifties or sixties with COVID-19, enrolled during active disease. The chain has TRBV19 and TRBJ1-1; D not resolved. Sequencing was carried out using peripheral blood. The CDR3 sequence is CASRRMNTEAFF. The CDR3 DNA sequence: TGTGCCAGTAGGCGTATGAACACTGAAGCTTTCTTT. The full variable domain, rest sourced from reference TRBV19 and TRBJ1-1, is DGGITQSPKYLFRKEGQNVTLSCEQNLNHDAMYWYRQDPGQGLRLIYYSQIVNDFQKGDIAEGYSVSREKKESFPLTVTSAQKNPTAFYLCASRRMNTEAFFGQGTRLTVV.